This T cell receptor beta chain was captured in a study of T cell changes during pregnancy in multiple sclerosis. From germline, CDR1 is MNHEY and CDR2 SVGAGI. This CDR3 region has 15 residues. Trimming shortened V by 0 bases and J by 0 bases, and 8 bases separated the two germline ends. TCRdb's copy holds only in-frame clones and misses some; the assay was immunoSEQ multiplex PCR. Seen here are about 97,000 clones, roughly nine tenths observed once, and the top ten hold around 0.8%. Sequencing used peripheral blood, obtained in the second trimester of pregnancy. The chain joins TRBV6-5 to TRBJ1-2; no clear D. The source is a female donor in good health, enrolled as a control in a pregnancy study. CDR3 protein: CASSYSGNANYGYTF. CDR3 coding DNA: TGTGCCAGCAGTTACTCGGGCAATGCTAACTATGGCTACACCTTC.